The 13 T cell receptor beta chains below were found in one sample sequenced in a study of graft-versus-host responses after intestinal transplantation. Assay used: immunoSEQ multiplex PCR; TCRdb lists only in-frame clones, some missing. This sample has fewer than 50,000 clones, with roughly nine tenths found just once. This specimen was PBMCs, taken 524 days after transplant. Receptors originate from a human patient who received an intestinal transplant, so some T cells may come from the graft donor.

This clone has just one count. The V gene is TRBV7-8, the J gene TRBJ1-4, with TRBD1 matching 8 bases. The CDR3 is made up of 17 amino acids. The V segment lost 1 base and the J segment 5 bases; nucleotides outside the gene matches: 9. Looked up from germline, CDR1 is SGHVS and CDR2 is FQNEAQ. CDR3 amino acids: CASSLDYWTGRNEKLFF. The CDR3 DNA reads as TGTGCCAGCAGCTTAGACTACTGGACAGGGCGGAATGAAAAACTGTTTTTT.

The chain uses TRBV28 and TRBJ2-1, with TRBD1 identical over 10 bases. Losses at the gene ends were 8 bases for V and 7 bases for J; bases not matched to a gene: 2. CDR1 MDHEN and CDR2 SYDVKM come from the germline V gene. The CDR3 runs to 12 residues. This CDR3 is CASLGQGNEQFF. The DNA of the CDR3 is TGTGCCAGCTTGGGACAGGGGAATGAGCAGTTCTTC.

V and J are TRBV30 and TRBJ1-5; TRBD1 matches 7 bases. V shed 2 bases, J shed 0 bases, and the junction held 7 bases outside the gene matches. The CDR3 loop spans 16 amino acids. Germline V gene data show CDR1 as GTSNPN and CDR2 as SVGIG (reference sequence). CDR3 amino acids: CAWSRTGPYSNQPQHF. The CDR3 DNA is TGTGCCTGGAGTAGGACAGGACCTTATAGCAATCAGCCCCAGCATTTT.

V usage is TRBV10-3 and J usage is TRBJ2-5; D may be TRBD1 or TRBD2 (6 bases each). Germline CDR1 is ENHRY and CDR2 is SYGVKD. V lost 2 bases and J lost 0, with 19 bases in between. CDR3 length equals 18 residues. CDR3 residues: CAISEKRRGGGYQETQYF. The CDR3 DNA sequence: TGTGCCATCAGTGAGAAGCGTAGAGGAGGGGGGTACCAAGAGACCCAGTACTTC.

The chain has TRBV11-2 and TRBJ2-7, with a weak D call TRBD1 (5 bases). The CDR3 is 15 residues long. Per germline, CDR1 SGHAT and CDR2 FQNNGV. V was pared by 0 bases and J by 2 bases, with 11 bases between. The CDR3 DNA sequence: TGTGCCAGCAGCTTAGACAGGGCTTTCACCTACGAGCAGTACTTC. It is translated as CASSLDRAFTYEQYF.

The rearrangement uses TRBV4-1 and TRBJ2-7, with D tentatively TRBD1 (6 bases). Germline loops: CDR1 MGHRA, CDR2 YSYEKL. The germline V and J ends were trimmed by 1 base and 10 bases, with 29 bases remaining between them. The CDR3 spans 18 residues. DNA for the CDR3: TGCGCCAGCAGCCAAGCTCAGGGGTTGTCGGCAGGGAAGGGTAGTCAGTACTTC. It yields the protein CASSQAQGLSAGKGSQYF.

This chain links TRBV4-1 with TRBJ2-6; D not resolved. The ends were cut back, 1 base at V and 2 bases at J, with 18 bases in the middle. Germline V gene data show CDR1 as MGHRA and CDR2 as YSYEKL. The CDR3 extends over 19 amino acids. The CDR3 DNA follows: TGCGCCAGCAGCCAAGCTCCTGCCAGGCCAGGAGCTGGGGCCAACGTCCTGACTTTC. Amino acids: CASSQAPARPGAGANVLTF.

The V gene is TRBV28, the J gene TRBJ1-2, with a possible D match to TRBD1 (5 bases). Germline V gene sequence: CDR1 MDHEN, CDR2 SYDVKM. This CDR3 has 12 amino acids. V lost 2 bases, J lost 6 bases, and 7 bases lay in between. CDR3 region: CASSLGGNGYTF. The DNA for the CDR3 is TGTGCCAGCAGTTTAGGGGGGAATGGCTACACCTTC.

The chain employs TRBV28 and TRBJ2-7, with D perhaps matching TRBD1 (6 bases). The CDR3 is made up of 12 amino acids. From germline, CDR1 is MDHEN and CDR2 SYDVKM. The V end was cut by 7 bases, the J end by 5 bases, with 12 bases between. The CDR3 region is CASTKNRDEQYF. The CDR3 DNA is TGTGCCAGCACCAAAAACAGGGACGAGCAGTACTTC.

The chain couples TRBV5-6 to TRBJ1-4; D is perhaps TRBD1 (6 bases). V was pared by 0 bases and J by 2 bases, with 11 bases between. Germline V gene data show CDR1 as SGHDT and CDR2 as YYEEEE. The CDR3 spans 16 residues. DNA for the CDR3: TGTGCCAGCAGCTTGGAGCAGGGGATGACTAATGAAAAACTGTTTTTT. Translated: CASSLEQGMTNEKLFF.

The CDR3 loop is CASSFGTDDTEAFF. As DNA, the CDR3 is TGCGCCAGCAGCTTTGGGACAGACGACACTGAAGCTTTCTTT. The rearrangement uses TRBV4-3 and TRBJ1-1; TRBD1 matches at 7 bases. The CDR3 sequence is 14 residues long. CDR1 LGHNA and CDR2 YSLEER come from the germline V gene. V lost 5 bases and J lost 3; bases outside the gene matches: 6.

This chain connects TRBV9 to TRBJ2-7; TRBD1 matches 7 bases. The CDR3 is made up of 15 amino acids. Germline values: CDR1 SGDLS, CDR2 YYNGEE. V lost 4 bases and J lost 2; bases outside the gene matches: 9. CDR3: CASSSGQLPTYEQYF. The DNA of the CDR3 is TGTGCCAGCAGCTCGGGACAGTTGCCGACCTACGAGCAGTACTTC.

This clone has just one count. V and J are TRBV27 and TRBJ2-3, with 9 bases identical to TRBD2. CDR3 length: 13 amino acids. V trimming: 2 bases; J trimming: 8 bases; junction bases outside the gene matches: 2. Germline CDR1 MNHEY, CDR2 SMNVEV (reference sequence). CDR3: CASSLAGGSTQYF. The CDR3 DNA sequence: TGTGCCAGCAGTTTAGCGGGAGGGAGTACGCAGTATTTT.